This T cell receptor (beta chain) was obtained from a study of monozygotic twins with inflammatory bowel disease. CDR1 is LGHDT, CDR2 YNNKEL, per germline (reference sequence). There are 15 residues in the CDR3. Two nested PCRs, of roughly 15 and 9 cycles, processed TCRalpha and TCRbeta cDNA. TCRdb reprocessed the 5' RACE reads and reports one entry per CDR3 protein, with no DNA. The table lists about 160,000 distinct CDR3 sequences. This sequence originates from a human donor with ulcerative colitis or Crohn's disease, or a healthy co-twin of an affected twin (not recorded which). The sequenced material came from blood. The V gene is TRBV3-1, the J gene TRBJ2-7; the D gene TCRdb calls, TRBD2, cannot be checked with no DNA. This CDR3 is CASSPGGEFSYEQYF.